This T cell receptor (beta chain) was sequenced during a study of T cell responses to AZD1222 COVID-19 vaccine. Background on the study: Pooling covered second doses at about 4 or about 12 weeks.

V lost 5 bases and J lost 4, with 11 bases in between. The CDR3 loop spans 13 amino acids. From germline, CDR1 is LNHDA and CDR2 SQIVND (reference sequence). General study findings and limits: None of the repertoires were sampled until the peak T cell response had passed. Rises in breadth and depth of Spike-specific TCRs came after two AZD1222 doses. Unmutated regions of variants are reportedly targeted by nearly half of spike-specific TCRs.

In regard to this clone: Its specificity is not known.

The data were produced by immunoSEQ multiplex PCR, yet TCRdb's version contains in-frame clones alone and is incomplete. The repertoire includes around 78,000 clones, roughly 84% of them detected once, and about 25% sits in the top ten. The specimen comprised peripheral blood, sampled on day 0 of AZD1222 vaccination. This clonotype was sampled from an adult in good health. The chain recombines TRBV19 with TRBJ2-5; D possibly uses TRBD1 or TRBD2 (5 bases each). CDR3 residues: CASSGRGRETQYF. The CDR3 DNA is TGTGCCAGTAGTGGAAGGGGACGAGAGACCCAGTACTTC.